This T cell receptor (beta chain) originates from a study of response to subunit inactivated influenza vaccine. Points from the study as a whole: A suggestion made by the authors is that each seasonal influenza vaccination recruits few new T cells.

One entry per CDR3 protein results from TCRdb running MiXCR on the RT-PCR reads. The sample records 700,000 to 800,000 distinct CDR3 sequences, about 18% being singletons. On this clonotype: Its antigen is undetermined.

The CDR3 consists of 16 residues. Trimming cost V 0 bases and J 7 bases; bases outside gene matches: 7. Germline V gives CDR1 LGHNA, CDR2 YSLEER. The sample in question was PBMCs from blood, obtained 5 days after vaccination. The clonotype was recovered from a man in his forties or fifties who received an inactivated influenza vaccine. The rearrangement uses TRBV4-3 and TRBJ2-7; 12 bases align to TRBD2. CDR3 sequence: CASSQDSTSGSGEQYF. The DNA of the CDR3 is TGCGCCAGCAGCCAAGATTCGACTAGCGGGAGTGGTGAGCAGTACTTC.